This T cell receptor beta chain appears in the sequencing data of a study of blood T cell repertoires in COVID-19. About the research overall: PBMCs, B-cell-depleted T cells, or T cells were the source of the cDNA or gDNA that made up the material.

The table came from immunoSEQ multiplex PCR; TCRdb's copy has only in-frame clones and leaves some out. Seen here are about 170,000 clones, 85% to 90% observed once, and the top ten hold under 3%. The V segment lost 6 bases and the J segment 3 bases; nucleotides outside the gene matches: 2. CDR3 length equals 12 residues. Germline loops: CDR1 MDHEN, CDR2 SYDVKM. The sequence came from a woman aged 80 or over with COVID-19, enrolled during active disease. The chain recombines TRBV28 with TRBJ2-7; 7 bases fit TRBD1. The sample comprised peripheral blood. The CDR3 DNA sequence: TGTGCCAGCAGACAGGGGTTCTACGAGCAGTACTTC. Protein: CASRQGFYEQYF.